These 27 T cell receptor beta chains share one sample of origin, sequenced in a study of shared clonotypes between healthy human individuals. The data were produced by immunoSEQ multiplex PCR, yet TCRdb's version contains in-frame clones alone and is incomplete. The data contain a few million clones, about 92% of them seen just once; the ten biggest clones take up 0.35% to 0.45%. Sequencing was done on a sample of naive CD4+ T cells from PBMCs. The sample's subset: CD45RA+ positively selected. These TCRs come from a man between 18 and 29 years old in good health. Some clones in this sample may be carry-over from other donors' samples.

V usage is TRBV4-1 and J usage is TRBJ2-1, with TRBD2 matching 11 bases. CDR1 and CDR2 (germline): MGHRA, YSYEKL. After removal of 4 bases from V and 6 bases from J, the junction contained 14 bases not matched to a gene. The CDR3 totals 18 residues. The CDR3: CASSRKGLTSGIINEQFF. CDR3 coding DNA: TGCGCCAGCAGCCGAAAGGGTTTGACTAGCGGGATTATCAATGAGCAGTTCTTC.

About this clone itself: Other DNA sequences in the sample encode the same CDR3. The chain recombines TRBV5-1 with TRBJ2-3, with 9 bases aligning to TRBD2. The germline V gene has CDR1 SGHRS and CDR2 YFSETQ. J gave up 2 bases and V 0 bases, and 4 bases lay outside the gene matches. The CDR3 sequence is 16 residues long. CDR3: CASSLVLAGSTDTQYF. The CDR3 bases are TGCGCCAGCAGCTTGGTCCTAGCGGGGTCCACAGATACGCAGTATTTT.

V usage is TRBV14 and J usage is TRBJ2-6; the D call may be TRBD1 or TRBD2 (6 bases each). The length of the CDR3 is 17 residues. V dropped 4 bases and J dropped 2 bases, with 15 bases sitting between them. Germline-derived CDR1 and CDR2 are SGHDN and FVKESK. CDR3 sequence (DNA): TGTGCCAGCAGCCCCAACCCGGGGGCGCCTGGGGCCAACGTCCTGACTTTC. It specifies CASSPNPGAPGANVLTF.

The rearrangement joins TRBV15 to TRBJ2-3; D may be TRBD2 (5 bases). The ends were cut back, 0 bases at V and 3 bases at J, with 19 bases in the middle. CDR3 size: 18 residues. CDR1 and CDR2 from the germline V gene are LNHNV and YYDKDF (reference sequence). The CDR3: CATSRDPWGDTQTDTQYF. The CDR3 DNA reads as TGTGCCACCAGCAGAGATCCGTGGGGAGACACTCAAACAGATACGCAGTATTTT.

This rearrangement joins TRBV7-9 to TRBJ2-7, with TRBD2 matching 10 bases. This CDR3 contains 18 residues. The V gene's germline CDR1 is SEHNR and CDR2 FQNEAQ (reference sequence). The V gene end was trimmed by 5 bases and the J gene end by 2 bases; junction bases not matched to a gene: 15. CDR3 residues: CASSPNRGGLAETYEQYF. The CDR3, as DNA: TGTGCCAGCAGCCCCAACAGGGGAGGACTAGCGGAGACCTACGAGCAGTACTTC.

Here the CDR3 DNA reads TGTGCCAGCCAACTAGCGGGAGTCTACGAGCAGTACTTC. It specifies CASQLAGVYEQYF. The genes are TRBV28 and TRBJ2-7; 11 bases are a match to TRBD2. V was clipped by 8 bases and J by 3 bases; unmatched bases: 3. Germline V gives CDR1 MDHEN, CDR2 SYDVKM. The CDR3 loop spans 13 amino acids.

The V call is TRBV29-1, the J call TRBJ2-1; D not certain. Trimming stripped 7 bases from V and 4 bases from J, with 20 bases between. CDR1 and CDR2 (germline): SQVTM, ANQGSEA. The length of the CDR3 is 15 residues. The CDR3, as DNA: TGCAGCGCCGAACGTCTAGAACCGAGATACAATGAGCAGTTCTTC. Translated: CSAERLEPRYNEQFF.

CDR3 coding DNA: TGTGCCAGCGCTGAGAATTGGGAAGCTAACTATGGCTACACCTTC. This sequence encodes CASAENWEANYGYTF. V and J are TRBV7-9 and TRBJ1-2; D gene ambiguous. V shed 8 bases and J shed 0 bases, with 16 bases lying between them. CDR3 length: 15 amino acids. Germline V gene sequence: CDR1 SEHNR, CDR2 FQNEAQ (reference sequence).

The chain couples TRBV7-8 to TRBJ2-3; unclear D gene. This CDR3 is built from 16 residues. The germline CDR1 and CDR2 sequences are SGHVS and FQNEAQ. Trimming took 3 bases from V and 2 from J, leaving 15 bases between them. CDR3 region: CASSFITQANTDTQYF. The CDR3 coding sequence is TGTGCCAGCAGCTTTATAACCCAGGCCAACACAGATACGCAGTATTTT.

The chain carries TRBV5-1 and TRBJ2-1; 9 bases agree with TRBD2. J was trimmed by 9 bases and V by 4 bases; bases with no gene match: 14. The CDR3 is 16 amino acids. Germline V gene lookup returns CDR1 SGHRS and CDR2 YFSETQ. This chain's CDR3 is CASSPRGREGQGEQFF. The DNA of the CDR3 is TGCGCCAGCAGCCCGCGTGGGCGGGAGGGCCAGGGTGAGCAGTTCTTC. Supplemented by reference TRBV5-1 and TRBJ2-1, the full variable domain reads KAGVTQTPRYLIKTRGQQVTLSCSPISGHRSVSWYQQTPGQGLQFLFEYFSETQRNKGNFPGRFSGRQFSNSRSEMNVSTLELGDSALYLCASSPRGREGQGEQFFGPGTRLTVL.

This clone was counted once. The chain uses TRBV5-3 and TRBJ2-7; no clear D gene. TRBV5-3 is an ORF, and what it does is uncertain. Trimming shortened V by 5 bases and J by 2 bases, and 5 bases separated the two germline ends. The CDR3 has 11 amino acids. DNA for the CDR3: TGTGCCAGAAGGCACGCCTACGAGCAGTACTTC. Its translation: CARRHAYEQYF.

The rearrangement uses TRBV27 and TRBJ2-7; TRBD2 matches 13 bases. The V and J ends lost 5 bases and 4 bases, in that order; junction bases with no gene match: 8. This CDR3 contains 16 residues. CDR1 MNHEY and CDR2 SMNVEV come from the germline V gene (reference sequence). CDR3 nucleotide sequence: TGTGCCAGCAGTCCCTCACTAGCGGGAGGGCTATACGAGCAGTACTTC. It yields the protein CASSPSLAGGLYEQYF.

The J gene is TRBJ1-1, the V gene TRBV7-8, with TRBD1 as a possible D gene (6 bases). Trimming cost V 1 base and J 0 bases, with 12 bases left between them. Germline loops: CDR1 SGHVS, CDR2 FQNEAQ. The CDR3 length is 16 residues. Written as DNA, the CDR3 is TGTGCCAGCAGCTTAGGGGGGCTTGTAATGAACACTGAAGCTTTCTTT. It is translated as CASSLGGLVMNTEAFF.

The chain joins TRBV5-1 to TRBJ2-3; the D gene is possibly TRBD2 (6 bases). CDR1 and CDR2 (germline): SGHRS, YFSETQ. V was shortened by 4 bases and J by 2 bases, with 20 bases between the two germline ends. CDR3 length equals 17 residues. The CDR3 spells CASSQGRTTLLTDTQYF. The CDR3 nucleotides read TGCGCCAGCAGCCAAGGTCGGACTACCCTACTCACAGATACGCAGTATTTT. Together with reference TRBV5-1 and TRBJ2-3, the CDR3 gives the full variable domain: KAGVTQTPRYLIKTRGQQVTLSCSPISGHRSVSWYQQTPGQGLQFLFEYFSETQRNKGNFPGRFSGRQFSNSRSEMNVSTLELGDSALYLCASSQGRTTLLTDTQYFGPGTRLTVL.

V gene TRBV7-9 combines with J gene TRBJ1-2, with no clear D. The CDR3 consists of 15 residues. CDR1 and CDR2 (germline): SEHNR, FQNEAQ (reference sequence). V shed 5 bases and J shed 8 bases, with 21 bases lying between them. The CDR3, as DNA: TGTGCCAGCAGCGCACTTAGGACTGCCGGTGAGGGCTACACCTTC. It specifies CASSALRTAGEGYTF.

The CDR3 reads CASRPSAGRADYGYTF. The CDR3 nucleotides are TGTGCCAGCAGACCGAGTGCGGGACGGGCGGACTATGGCTACACCTTC. J is TRBJ1-2 and V is TRBV28; D is perhaps TRBD1 (5 bases). The germline gives CDR1 MDHEN, CDR2 SYDVKM. This CDR3 comprises 16 residues. V lost 6 bases to trimming and J lost 3 bases, with 20 bases between them.

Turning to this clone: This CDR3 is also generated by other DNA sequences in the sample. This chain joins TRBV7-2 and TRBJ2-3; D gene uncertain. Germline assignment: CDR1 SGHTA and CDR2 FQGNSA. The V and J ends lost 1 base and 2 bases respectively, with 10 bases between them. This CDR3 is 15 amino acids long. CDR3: CASSLEVGFTDTQYF. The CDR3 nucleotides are TGTGCCAGCAGCTTAGAAGTCGGATTCACAGATACGCAGTATTTT. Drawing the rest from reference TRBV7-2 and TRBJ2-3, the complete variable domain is GAGVSQSPSNKVTEKGKDVELRCDPISGHTALYWYRQSLGQGLEFLIYFQGNSAPDKSGLPSDRFSAERTGGSVSTLTIQRTQQEDSAVYLCASSLEVGFTDTQYFGPGTRLTVL.

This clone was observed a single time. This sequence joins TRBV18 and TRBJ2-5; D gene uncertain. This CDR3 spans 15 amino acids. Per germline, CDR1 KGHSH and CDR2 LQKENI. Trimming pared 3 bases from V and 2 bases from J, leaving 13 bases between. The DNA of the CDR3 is TGTGCCAGCTCACCGTCCGAGTGGCAGCAAGAGACCCAGTACTTC. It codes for CASSPSEWQQETQYF.

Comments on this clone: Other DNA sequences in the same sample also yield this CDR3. The CDR3 is CASRGTYEQYF. CDR3 nucleotides: TGTGCCAGCAGGGGGACTTACGAGCAGTACTTC. V and J are TRBV28 and TRBJ2-7; TRBD2 is a possible D gene (6 bases). CDR1 and CDR2 (germline): MDHEN, SYDVKM. V was clipped by 6 bases and J by 4 bases, with 7 bases between them. The length of the CDR3 is 11 residues.

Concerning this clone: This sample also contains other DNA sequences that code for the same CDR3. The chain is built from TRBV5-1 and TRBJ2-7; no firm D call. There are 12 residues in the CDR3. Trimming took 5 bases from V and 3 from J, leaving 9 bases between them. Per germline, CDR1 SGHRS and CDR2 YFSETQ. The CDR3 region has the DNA TGCGCCAGCAGTTATGACGGCTACGAGCAGTACTTC. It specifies CASSYDGYEQYF.

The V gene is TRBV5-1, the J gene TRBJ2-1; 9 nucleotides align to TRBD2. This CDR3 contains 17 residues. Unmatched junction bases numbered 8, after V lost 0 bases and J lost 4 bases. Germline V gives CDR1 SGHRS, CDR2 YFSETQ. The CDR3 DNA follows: TGCGCCAGCAGCTTGGGCCTAGCGGGACCCATATACAATGAGCAGTTCTTC. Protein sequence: CASSLGLAGPIYNEQFF.

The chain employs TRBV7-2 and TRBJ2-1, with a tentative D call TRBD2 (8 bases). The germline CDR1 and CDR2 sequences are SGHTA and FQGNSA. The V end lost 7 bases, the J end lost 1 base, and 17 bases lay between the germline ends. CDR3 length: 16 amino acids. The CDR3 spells CASKGAAGVSYNEQFF. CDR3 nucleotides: TGTGCCAGCAAGGGGGCAGCGGGAGTTTCCTACAATGAGCAGTTCTTC.

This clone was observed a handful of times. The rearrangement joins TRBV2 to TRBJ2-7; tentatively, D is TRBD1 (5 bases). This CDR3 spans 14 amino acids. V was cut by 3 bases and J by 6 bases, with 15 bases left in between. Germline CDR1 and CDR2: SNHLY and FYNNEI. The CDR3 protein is CASSDQGILGEQYF. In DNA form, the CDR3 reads TGTGCCAGCAGTGACCAGGGCATCTTGGGCGAGCAGTACTTC.

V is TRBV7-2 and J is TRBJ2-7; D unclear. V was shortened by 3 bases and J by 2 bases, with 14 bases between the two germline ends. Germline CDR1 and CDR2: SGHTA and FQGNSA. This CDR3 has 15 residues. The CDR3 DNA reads TGTGCCAGCAGCTTGAGTTGGACGGTAGCCTACGAGCAGTACTTC. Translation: CASSLSWTVAYEQYF. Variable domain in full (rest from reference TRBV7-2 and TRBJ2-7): GAGVSQSPSNKVTEKGKDVELRCDPISGHTALYWYRQSLGQGLEFLIYFQGNSAPDKSGLPSDRFSAERTGGSVSTLTIQRTQQEDSAVYLCASSLSWTVAYEQYFGPGTRLTVT.

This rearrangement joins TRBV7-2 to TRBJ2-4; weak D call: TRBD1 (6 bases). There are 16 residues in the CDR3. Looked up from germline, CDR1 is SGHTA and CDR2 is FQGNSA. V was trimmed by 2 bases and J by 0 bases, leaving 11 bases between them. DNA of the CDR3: TGTGCCAGCAGCTTACCCCCAGGGGAAGCCAAAAACATTCAGTACTTC. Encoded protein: CASSLPPGEAKNIQYF. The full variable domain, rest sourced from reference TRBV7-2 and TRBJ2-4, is GAGVSQSPSNKVTEKGKDVELRCDPISGHTALYWYRQSLGQGLEFLIYFQGNSAPDKSGLPSDRFSAERTGGSVSTLTIQRTQQEDSAVYLCASSLPPGEAKNIQYFGAGTRLSVL.

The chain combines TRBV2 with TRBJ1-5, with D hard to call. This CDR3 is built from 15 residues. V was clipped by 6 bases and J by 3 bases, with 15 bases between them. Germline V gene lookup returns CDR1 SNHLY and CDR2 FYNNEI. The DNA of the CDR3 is TGTGCCAGCAGGGCCCGGAGTGGTGACAATCAGCCCCAGCATTTT. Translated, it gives CASRARSGDNQPQHF.

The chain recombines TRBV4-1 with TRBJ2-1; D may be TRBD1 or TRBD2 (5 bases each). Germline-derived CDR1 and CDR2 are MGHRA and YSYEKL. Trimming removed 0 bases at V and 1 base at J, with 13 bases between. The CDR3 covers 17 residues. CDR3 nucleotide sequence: TGCGCCAGCAGCCAAGACGCCGGGAAGGGGTCCTACAATGAGCAGTTCTTC. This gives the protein CASSQDAGKGSYNEQFF.